The T cell receptor (beta chain) described here comes from a study of blood T cell repertoires in COVID-19. As for the study in general: Material from acute and convalescent COVID-19 was sourced from the United States, Italy and Spain.

In the original workflow: Reference gene primers were amplified, and this amplification served to estimate nucleated cell counts. The data were produced by immunoSEQ multiplex PCR, yet TCRdb's version contains in-frame clones alone and is incomplete. V and J calls and clone size follow that table, whereas D and trimming were derived from the DNA. The sample has 400,000 to 500,000 clones, more than 75% seen once; the top ten hold 1.5% to 2%. Each recovered donor of Cohort 3 presented with two negative PCRs, clearance, or symptom resolution. The receptor was isolated from a woman between 40 and 50 years old who had recovered from COVID-19. The sample comprised PBMCs or T cells enriched from blood (not recorded which).

For the CDR3, the DNA is TGTGCCAGCACTGAGGGGGGGGCAGATACGCAGTATTTT. Its protein is CASTEGGADTQYF. V usage is TRBV7-9 and J usage is TRBJ2-3; weak D call: TRBD2 (7 bases). Germline V lookup: CDR1 SEHNR, CDR2 FQNEAQ (reference sequence). This CDR3 contains 13 residues. Trimming cost V 7 bases and J 4 bases, with 12 bases left between them.